A selection of T cell receptor beta chains follows, all from one sample in a study of a mutant IDH1 vaccine in newly diagnosed glioma. Produced via immunoSEQ multiplex PCR; TCRdb's table is partial and in-frame only. The sample lists around 15,000 clones; around 95% were seen once. Sequencing was performed on peripheral blood mononuclear cells (PBMCs), taken from a glioma patient treated with radiotherapy, temozolomide or both. The receptors originated from a woman under 30 with glioma. Some clones in this sample may be carry-over from other donors' samples. The CDR3 runs from the conserved cysteine through the conserved F or W. The D gene is left open where the match is weak. Rows may omit the clone size; those that give it use once, few, many or a size class.

>NA|NA|TRBJ2-7|TRBV5-4
CASSFRTANEQYF
TGTGCCAGCAGCTTCCGGACAGCTAACGAGCAGTACTTC
>NA|NA|TRBJ1-1|TRBV7-2
CASSLPGGTEAFF
TGTGCCAGCAGCTTGCCAGGCGGAACTGAAGCTTTCTTT
>NA|NA|TRBJ1-2|TRBV30
CAWSVGGAMGGYTF
TGTGCCTGGAGTGTAGGCGGCGCCATGGGGGGCTACACCTTC
>NA|NA|TRBJ1-5|TRBV11-2
CASRPGGPSNQPQHF
TGTGCCAGCAGACCGGGGGGACCGAGCAATCAGCCCCAGCATTTT
>NA|NA|TRBJ2-2|TRBV14
CASSQDQVGLELDTGELFF
TGTGCCAGCAGCCAAGACCAAGTTGGGTTGGAGCTGGACACCGGGGAGCTGTTTTTT
>NA|once|TRBJ1-1|TRBV19
CASSIGQGTTEAFF
TGTGCCAGTAGTATCGGGCAGGGGACCACTGAAGCTTTCTTT
>NA|once|TRBJ2-5|TRBV15
CATSNVTGTQYF
TGTGCCACCAGCAACGTCACCGGGACCCAGTACTTC
>TRBD2|NA|TRBJ2-1|TRBV7-9
CASSFPTSPSEQFF
TGTGCCAGCAGCTTTCCGACTAGCCCATCTGAGCAGTTCTTC
>TRBD2|NA|TRBJ2-5|TRBV11-2
CASSWGTSGGETQYF
TGTGCCAGCAGCTGGGGGACTAGCGGTGGGGAGACCCAGTACTTC
>NA|NA|TRBJ1-1|TRBV9
CASSTGGVGTEAFF
TGTGCCAGCAGCACCGGCGGGGTAGGCACTGAAGCTTTCTTT
>TRBD1|NA|TRBJ1-4|TRBV7-9
CASSLGQPNEKLFF
TGTGCCAGCAGCCTGGGACAGCCTAATGAAAAACTGTTTTTT
>NA|NA|TRBJ1-2|TRBV28
CASSSVTGAWGYTF
TGTGCCAGCAGCTCGGTGACGGGCGCCTGGGGCTACACCTTC
>NA|once|TRBJ1-2|TRBV7-2
CASSFDTVGGYTF
TGTGCCAGCAGCTTCGATACCGTTGGAGGCTACACCTTC
>TRBD2|NA|TRBJ2-7|TRBV19
CASSLAGYEQYF
TGTGCCAGTAGTTTAGCGGGCTACGAGCAGTACTTC
>TRBD2|NA|TRBJ2-7|TRBV4-3
CASSQNTGLAGGYEQYF
TGCGCCAGCAGCCAAAACACCGGACTAGCGGGAGGCTACGAGCAGTACTTC
>NA|NA|TRBJ2-5|TRBV5-1
CASSAGQAETQYF
TGCGCCAGCAGCGCCGGCCAAGCGGAGACCCAGTACTTC
>NA|NA|TRBJ1-6|TRBV4-1
CASSDSWPQGNRVSPLHF
TGCGCCAGCAGCGACAGTTGGCCCCAGGGGAATCGGGTTTCACCCCTCCACTTT
>TRBD1|NA|TRBJ2-3|TRBV9
CASSMGQGASDTQYF
TGTGCCAGCAGCATGGGACAGGGGGCTTCAGATACGCAGTATTTT
>TRBD1|NA|TRBJ1-5|TRBV7-9
CASSSLGDSYSNQPQHF
TGTGCCAGCAGCTCCCTGGGGGACAGTTATAGCAATCAGCCCCAGCATTTT
>NA|NA|TRBJ2-2|TRBV5-6
CASSFSRGAGELFF
TGTGCCAGCAGCTTCAGCAGAGGGGCCGGGGAGCTGTTTTTT
>NA|NA|TRBJ1-5|TRBV28
CASSFGGFNQPQHF
TGTGCCAGCAGTTTTGGGGGGTTCAATCAGCCCCAGCATTTT
>NA|NA|TRBJ2-7|TRBV20-1
CSVRTGAEQYF
TGCAGTGTTCGAACGGGGGCCGAGCAGTACTTC
>NA|NA|TRBJ2-1|TRBV14
CASSQDLGQFKQFF
TGTGCCAGCAGCCAAGATCTGGGGCAGTTTAAGCAGTTCTTC
>NA|NA|TRBJ2-2|TRBV12-5
CASGQGRQVWELFF
TGTGCTAGTGGACAAGGAAGACAGGTTTGGGAGCTGTTTTTT
>NA|NA|TRBJ2-7|TRBV13
CASSFRFNSYEQYF
TGTGCCAGCAGCTTCAGGTTTAACTCCTACGAGCAGTACTTC
>NA|NA|TRBJ1-1|TRBV9
CASSVEHRSEAFF
TGTGCCAGCAGCGTAGAACATCGGAGTGAAGCTTTCTTT
>NA|NA|TRBJ1-1|TRBV10-3
CAISEYGSAYTEAFF
TGTGCCATCAGTGAGTACGGCTCAGCTTACACTGAAGCTTTCTTT
>TRBD2|NA|TRBJ2-7|TRBV10-2
CASSPSSGSSYEQYF
TGCGCCAGCAGCCCCTCTAGCGGGTCCTCCTACGAGCAGTACTTC
>NA|NA|TRBJ2-1|TRBV7-8
CASSLQRSYNEQFF
TGTGCCAGCAGCTTACAACGGAGCTACAATGAGCAGTTCTTC
>NA|NA|TRBJ1-5|TRBV5-8
CASSSHSGQPQHF
TGTGCCAGCAGCTCCCACTCGGGGCAGCCCCAGCATTTT
>TRBD2|NA|TRBJ2-1|TRBV4-2
CASSQSGDLYNEQFF
TGTGCCAGCAGCCAGAGCGGGGACCTATACAATGAGCAGTTCTTC
>TRBD1|NA|TRBJ2-1|TRBV30
CAWRADRGQGNEQFF
TGTGCCTGGAGGGCGGACAGGGGGCAAGGGAATGAGCAGTTCTTC
>NA|NA|TRBJ2-7|TRBV11-3
CASSLNYEQYF
TGTGCCAGCAGCTTAAACTACGAGCAGTACTTC
>NA|NA|TRBJ1-1|TRBV4-3
CASSQVPLEGGWNTEAFF
TGCGCCAGCAGCCAAGTCCCCTTGGAGGGGGGCTGGAACACTGAAGCTTTCTTT
>TRBD1|NA|TRBJ1-2|TRBV27
CASSLRDRGSLSGYTF
TGTGCCAGCAGTTTGAGGGACAGGGGGTCATTGAGTGGCTACACCTTC
>NA|NA|TRBJ2-7|TRBV28
CASNPAVISYEQYF
TGTGCCAGCAATCCAGCCGTAATCTCCTACGAGCAGTACTTC
>NA|NA|TRBJ1-5|TRBV19
CATRDTEVRPQHF
TGTGCCACCCGGGACACCGAGGTACGGCCCCAGCATTTT
>TRBD1|NA|TRBJ1-1|TRBV9
CASSVGQDRWNTEAFF
TGTGCCAGCAGCGTAGGTCAGGACAGGTGGAACACTGAAGCTTTCTTT
>TRBD1|NA|TRBJ1-1|TRBV4-2
CASSQDFGQGNRAFF
TGTGCCAGCAGCCAGGACTTCGGACAGGGGAATCGGGCTTTCTTT
>NA|NA|TRBJ2-1|TRBV30
CAWIRPPAGEQFF
TGTGCCTGGATCAGACCCCCCGCGGGGGAGCAGTTCTTC
>NA|NA|TRBJ2-7|TRBV7-9
CASSPESSEQYF
TGTGCCAGCAGCCCAGAGTCATCGGAGCAGTACTTC
>NA|NA|TRBJ2-3|TRBV4-3
CASSPRIAPSLQGGSTDTQYF
TGCGCCAGCAGCCCAAGGATCGCACCGAGCCTACAGGGTGGTTCTACAGATACGCAGTATTTT
>TRBD2|NA|TRBJ2-3|TRBV27
CASSFGGTSGRTATTQYF
TGTGCCAGCAGTTTCGGGGGTACTAGCGGGAGGACCGCCACTACGCAGTATTTT
>NA|once|TRBJ2-7|TRBV18
CASSSGPSYEQYF
TGTGCCAGCTCATCCGGGCCTTCCTACGAGCAGTACTTC
>NA|NA|TRBJ2-2|TRBV19
CASSMDGGVAGELFF
TGTGCCAGTAGTATGGACGGGGGCGTAGCCGGGGAGCTGTTTTTT
>NA|NA|TRBJ2-7|TRBV5-1
CASSPGTQLSSYEQYF
TGCGCCAGCAGCCCGGGGACGCAACTGAGCTCCTACGAGCAGTACTTC
>TRBD2|NA|TRBJ2-7|TRBV6-1
CASSGRGASYEQYF
TGTGCCAGCAGTGGGCGGGGGGCTTCCTACGAGCAGTACTTC
>NA|NA|TRBJ1-2|TRBV5-4
CASSVNRDRLIYGYTF
TGTGCCAGCAGCGTAAATAGGGACCGTCTTATTTATGGCTACACCTTC
>NA|NA|TRBJ2-1|TRBV6-5
CASVAAGARYNEQFF
TGTGCCAGCGTGGCGGCAGGGGCCCGCTACAATGAGCAGTTCTTC
>TRBD2|once|TRBJ2-1|TRBV7-3
CASSLFLTSGNNEQFF
TGTGCCAGCAGCTTATTTCTGACTAGCGGAAACAATGAGCAGTTCTTC